This is a list of T cell receptor beta chains from one sample in a study of cytomegalovirus exposure and HLA in healthy donors. The assay was immunoSEQ multiplex PCR, and TCRdb's table has in-frame clones only and misses some. The data contain more than 95,000 clones, 60% to 85% of them singletons. The specimen sequenced was PBMCs. These receptors were obtained from a man in his fifties or sixties in good health and CMV-seronegative. The CDR3 runs from the conserved cysteine through the conserved F or W. Fields, in order: D gene, J gene, V gene, clone size, CDR3 DNA, CDR3 protein. D genes are given only for firm matches. Size is stated for part of the rows, as once, few or many counts, or as a class when the clone is expanded.

D gene: NA; J gene: TRBJ1-2; V gene: TRBV6-5; clone size: NA; CDR3 DNA: TGTGCCAGCAGTCGCTTCAGGGATGCGGGCTACACCTTC; CDR3 protein: CASSRFRDAGYTF
D gene: TRBD1; J gene: TRBJ2-5; V gene: TRBV28; clone size: NA; CDR3 DNA: TGTGCCGGCCGAGGGGGCGGGTCAGAGACCCAGTACTTC; CDR3 protein: CAGRGGGSETQYF
D gene: NA; J gene: TRBJ2-5; V gene: TRBV15; clone size: NA; CDR3 DNA: TGTGCCACCAGCAGAGTAATGAGAGAGACCCAGTACTTC; CDR3 protein: CATSRVMRETQYF
D gene: TRBD1; J gene: TRBJ1-4; V gene: TRBV2; clone size: NA; CDR3 DNA: TGTGCCAGCAGACCCGACAGGGGTGAAAAACTGTTTTTT; CDR3 protein: CASRPDRGEKLFF
D gene: TRBD1; J gene: TRBJ2-1; V gene: TRBV5-6; clone size: NA; CDR3 DNA: TGTGCCAGCAGCCCTTTTGACAGGGCGGATGAGCAGTTCTTC; CDR3 protein: CASSPFDRADEQFF
D gene: NA; J gene: TRBJ1-1; V gene: TRBV25-1; clone size: NA; CDR3 DNA: TGTGCCAGCAGTGAATATAGGACGGCGAGGGTGGATGAAGCTTTCTTT; CDR3 protein: CASSEYRTARVDEAFF
D gene: NA; J gene: TRBJ2-2; V gene: TRBV4-1; clone size: few; CDR3 DNA: TGCGCCAGCAGCCACTCCCCGAACACCGGGGAGCTGTTTTTT; CDR3 protein: CASSHSPNTGELFF
D gene: TRBD2; J gene: TRBJ2-3; V gene: TRBV7-9; clone size: few; CDR3 DNA: TGTGCCAGCAGGTACTCAGCGGGGGCAGATACGCAGTATTTT; CDR3 protein: CASRYSAGADTQYF
D gene: TRBD2; J gene: TRBJ2-3; V gene: TRBV11-3; clone size: NA; CDR3 DNA: TGTGCCAGCAGCTCGCGGGGGGTAGGGGATACGCAGTATTTT; CDR3 protein: CASSSRGVGDTQYF
D gene: NA; J gene: TRBJ2-3; V gene: TRBV28; clone size: NA; CDR3 DNA: TGTGCCAGCAGTTCCCAGGGAGATACGCAGTATTTT; CDR3 protein: CASSSQGDTQYF
D gene: NA; J gene: TRBJ2-2; V gene: TRBV11-3; clone size: NA; CDR3 DNA: TGTGCCAGCAGTCTAACAGGGTCTGGCGGGGAGCTGTTTTTT; CDR3 protein: CASSLTGSGGELFF
D gene: TRBD1; J gene: TRBJ2-5; V gene: TRBV5-4; clone size: NA; CDR3 DNA: TGTGCCAGCAGCTTAACAGGGGGAGAGACCCAGTACTTC; CDR3 protein: CASSLTGGETQYF
D gene: NA; J gene: TRBJ1-3; V gene: TRBV7-8; clone size: NA; CDR3 DNA: TGTGCCAGCAGCTTACGAGCGGGTCGGTATGGAAACACCATATATTTT; CDR3 protein: CASSLRAGRYGNTIYF
D gene: TRBD1; J gene: TRBJ1-1; V gene: TRBV2; clone size: NA; CDR3 DNA: TGTGCCAGCAGGGGACAGGGGGCCACTGAAGCTTTCTTT; CDR3 protein: CASRGQGATEAFF
D gene: NA; J gene: TRBJ1-1; V gene: TRBV29-1; clone size: NA; CDR3 DNA: TGCAGCGTTGAAGGGGGGGTCAACACTGAAGCTTTCTTT; CDR3 protein: CSVEGGVNTEAFF
D gene: NA; J gene: TRBJ1-6; V gene: TRBV19; clone size: few; CDR3 DNA: TGTGCCAGTAGTATAGATTTCGGTTCACCCCTCCACTTT; CDR3 protein: CASSIDFGSPLHF
D gene: NA; J gene: TRBJ2-5; V gene: TRBV28; clone size: NA; CDR3 DNA: TGTGCCAGCAGTTTCTATCCGACAGTCGCCCGAGAGACCCAGTACTTC; CDR3 protein: CASSFYPTVARETQYF
D gene: TRBD2; J gene: TRBJ2-2; V gene: TRBV29-1; clone size: NA; CDR3 DNA: TGCAGCGTTGGACTAGCTTATCCCGGGGAGCTGTTTTTT; CDR3 protein: CSVGLAYPGELFF
D gene: NA; J gene: TRBJ1-1; V gene: TRBV11-2; clone size: NA; CDR3 DNA: TGTGCCAGCAGCCCCGGGGTGGGAGTTGAAGCTTTCTTT; CDR3 protein: CASSPGVGVEAFF
D gene: TRBD1; J gene: TRBJ1-1; V gene: TRBV9; clone size: NA; CDR3 DNA: TGTGCCAGCAGCGTAGCTCAGGGGGCCGCTGAAGCTTTCTTT; CDR3 protein: CASSVAQGAAEAFF
D gene: NA; J gene: TRBJ1-6; V gene: TRBV11-2; clone size: NA; CDR3 DNA: TGTGCCAGCAGCTTAGATCGGGGGGCATATAATTCACCCCTCCACTTT; CDR3 protein: CASSLDRGAYNSPLHF
D gene: TRBD2; J gene: TRBJ2-3; V gene: TRBV2; clone size: NA; CDR3 DNA: TGTGCCAGCAGTCCGACGAAGTGGGGAGGGACAGATACGCAGTATTTT; CDR3 protein: CASSPTKWGGTDTQYF
D gene: TRBD1; J gene: TRBJ1-2; V gene: TRBV27; clone size: NA; CDR3 DNA: TGTGCCAGCAGTTTGAACGGGGCAGGACAGGGGTATGGCTACACCTTC; CDR3 protein: CASSLNGAGQGYGYTF
D gene: TRBD1; J gene: TRBJ1-2; V gene: TRBV19; clone size: NA; CDR3 DNA: TGTGCCAGTAGTCAAGAGACAGGGGGTGGCTACACCTTC; CDR3 protein: CASSQETGGGYTF
D gene: NA; J gene: TRBJ2-7; V gene: TRBV4-2; clone size: once; CDR3 DNA: TGTGCCAGCAGCCAAGGACAGATATCATATTACGAGCAGTACTTC; CDR3 protein: CASSQGQISYYEQYF
D gene: NA; J gene: TRBJ2-1; V gene: TRBV7-3; clone size: NA; CDR3 DNA: TGTGCCAGCAGCTTAAATAGCGGAGGCTCCTACAATGAGCAGTTCTTC; CDR3 protein: CASSLNSGGSYNEQFF